The next 20 T cell receptor beta chains were all read from a single sample in a study of blood T cells in healthy people across ages. Using a J-beta primer mix together with a sample-barcoded 5' primer, a second PCR was run for about 6 to 12 cycles. TCRdb re-analysed the 5' RACE reads in MiXCR, keeping a single row per CDR3 protein. The sample includes more than 500,000 distinct CDR3 sequences, roughly a quarter seen only once; the top ten take 3% to 4%. The same sample was also used in a study of T cells of mothers and their children.

Sequences were obtained from blood. The receptor set was obtained from a boy between 2 and 10 years old in good health.

This CDR3 is CASSGRVNTEAFF. The CDR3 DNA sequence: TGTGCCAGCAGCGGACGGGTGAACACTGAAGCTTTCTTT. This chain uses TRBV12-3 or TRBV12-4 with TRBJ1-1; unclear D gene. The CDR3 is 13 residues long. V dropped 6 bases and J dropped 0 bases, with 8 bases sitting between them.

This clonotype has more than one count but fewer than ten. The chain combines TRBV7-2 with TRBJ2-5; D gene uncertain. V was cut by 1 base and J by 5 bases, with 17 bases left in between. Germline-derived CDR1 and CDR2 are SGHTA and FQGNSA. This CDR3 contains 16 residues. The CDR3 region has the DNA TGTGCCAGCAGCTTAGTGGGTCGAGTCTTAAGGGAGACCCAGTACTTC. It codes for CASSLVGRVLRETQYF.

The chain recombines TRBV12-3 or TRBV12-4 with TRBJ2-5, with D possibly TRBD2 on 7 matching bases. The J call may be wrong; the DNA end is better matched by TRBJ2-7. The CDR3 contains 15 residues. This chain's CDR3 is CASSLDRGAEYEQYF. In nucleotides, the CDR3 is TGTGCCAGCAGTTTAGATCGGGGGGCTGAGTACGAGCAGTACTTC.

The chain couples TRBV7-9 to TRBJ1-2, with no clear D. CDR1 and CDR2 (germline): SEHNR, FQNEAQ (reference sequence). The CDR3 is made up of 14 amino acids. The ends were cut back, 2 bases at V and 2 bases at J, with 9 bases in the middle. The CDR3 DNA reads as TGTGCCAGCAGCTTAAGCGCTGAGAACTATGGCTACACCTTC. The encoded protein is CASSLSAENYGYTF.

The gene calls are TRBV27 and TRBJ1-2; TRBD1 matches 8 bases. Germline CDR1 is MNHEY and CDR2 is SMNVEV (reference sequence). The J segment lost 10 bases and the V segment lost 7 bases, leaving 8 bases of the junction unmatched. The CDR3 is 12 residues long. The CDR3 DNA sequence: TGTGCCAGCAAAACCGGGACAGGCTCCTACACCTTC. Protein: CASKTGTGSYTF.

In this sample, this clonotype turned up a few times. This sequence joins TRBV7-2 and TRBJ2-5; D not resolved. CDR1 SGHTA and CDR2 FQGNSA come from the germline V gene. V was pared by 1 base and J by 7 bases, with 16 bases between. CDR3 length: 15 amino acids. CDR3 bases: TGTGCCAGCAGCTTAGGGAGTGGGCAGCTAGGGACCCAGTACTTC. It is translated as CASSLGSGQLGTQYF.

The rearrangement links TRBV3-1 to TRBJ2-3, with a possible D match to TRBD1 (6 bases). CDR3 length equals 16 residues. With 0 bases removed from V and 4 bases from J, the gap between germline ends came to 14 bases. Germline values: CDR1 LGHDT, CDR2 YNNKEL (reference sequence). CDR3 sequence: CASSQEATGLADTQYF. In nucleotides, the CDR3 is TGTGCCAGCAGCCAAGAAGCCACAGGGTTGGCAGATACGCAGTATTTT.

This clonotype has a handful of counts. The V call is TRBV12-3 or TRBV12-4, the J call TRBJ1-2; D is undetermined. The ends were cut back, 0 bases at V and 0 bases at J, with 8 bases in the middle. This CDR3 is built from 15 residues. CDR3 nucleotides: TGTGCCAGCAGTTTAGCGTCCCGGGCTAACTATGGCTACACCTTC. As protein: CASSLASRANYGYTF.

This clonotype showed up just a few times. The chain carries TRBV20-1 and TRBJ2-7, with D perhaps TRBD2 (6 bases). The better agreement between TRBJ2-1 and the DNA end casts doubt on the J call. Looked up from germline, CDR1 is DFQATT and CDR2 is SNEGSKA (reference sequence). This CDR3 is built from 14 residues. The CDR3 loop reads CSARDSLARDEQFF. CDR3 sequence (DNA): TGCAGTGCTAGAGATTCCCTAGCGCGGGATGAGCAGTTCTTC.

This clonotype appeared a few times. V and J are TRBV9 and TRBJ2-4; D is undetermined. Germline CDR1 reads SGDLS; CDR2 reads YYNGEE. V dropped 4 bases and J dropped 0 bases, with 8 bases sitting between them. This CDR3 is 14 amino acids long. CDR3 DNA sequence: TGTGCCAGCAGCCGGGCGCTAGCCAAAAACATTCAGTACTTC. It encodes CASSRALAKNIQYF.

The J gene is TRBJ2-7, the V gene TRBV5-1; D could derive from TRBD1 or TRBD2 (6 bases each). Deletions cut 0 bases from V and 3 bases from J, with 16 bases between. This CDR3 contains 16 residues. CDR1 is SGHRS, CDR2 YFSETQ, per germline. DNA of the CDR3: TGCGCCAGCAGCTTGGTGCTCGGCGGGACATACTACGAGCAGTACTTC. This translates into CASSLVLGGTYYEQYF.

This clonotype turned up a few times. This chain uses TRBV11-2 with TRBJ2-7; D perhaps matches TRBD1 (7 bases). CDR3 length: 16 residues. Trimming removed 3 bases from V and 5 bases from J, with 20 bases in between. Germline V gene lookup returns CDR1 SGHAT and CDR2 FQNNGV. The CDR3 spells CASSFGWAGGKNEQYF. The CDR3 DNA reads as TGTGCCAGCAGCTTCGGGTGGGCAGGGGGGAAAAACGAGCAGTACTTC.

This clonotype was seen a handful of times. The rearrangement links TRBV7-9 to TRBJ2-5; TRBD1 is a possible D gene (6 bases). With the DNA end fitting TRBJ2-1 better, the J assignment may be wrong. Germline CDR1 SEHNR, CDR2 FQNEAQ (reference sequence). This CDR3 is 14 amino acids long. CDR3 residues: CASSSRTGLDEQFF. The CDR3 DNA reads as TGTGCCAGCAGTTCTAGAACAGGGTTGGATGAGCAGTTCTTC.

This clonotype was seen a handful of times. The rearrangement links TRBV19 to TRBJ2-1; 13 nucleotides line up with TRBD2. Looked up from germline, CDR1 is LNHDA and CDR2 is SQIVND (reference sequence). The CDR3 has 16 residues. V trimming: 3 bases; J trimming: 6 bases; junction bases outside the gene matches: 5. CDR3 sequence: CASSMEGLAGSNEQFF. CDR3 DNA sequence: TGTGCCAGTAGTATGGAGGGACTAGCGGGATCCAATGAGCAGTTCTTC.

The gene calls are TRBV18 and TRBJ2-5; 9 nucleotides match TRBD1. The J call may be faulty, since TRBJ2-1 better matches the DNA end. The CDR3 covers 14 residues. Per germline, CDR1 KGHSH and CDR2 LQKENI. The CDR3 region is CASSSDRGVNEQFF. The CDR3, as DNA: TGTGCCAGCTCTTCTGACAGGGGGGTTAATGAGCAGTTCTTC.

This clonotype was observed a handful of times. The chain recombines TRBV10-3 with TRBJ1-2; possible D gene TRBD1, 5 bases. The germline V gene has CDR1 ENHRY and CDR2 SYGVKD. Deletions cut 4 bases from V and 7 bases from J, with 19 bases between. The CDR3 covers 15 residues. CDR3 sequence reads: CAISVTGVPVGGYTF. In DNA form, the CDR3 reads TGTGCCATCAGTGTAACGGGGGTTCCTGTAGGTGGCTACACCTTC.

V and J are TRBV7-8 and TRBJ1-4, with 10 nucleotides matching TRBD1. Germline CDR1 is SGHVS and CDR2 is FQNEAQ. J was trimmed by 8 bases and V by 1 base; bases with no gene match: 4. CDR3 length: 15 amino acids. CDR3 region: CASSLGTGGYEKLFF. In DNA form, the CDR3 reads TGTGCCAGCAGCTTAGGGACAGGGGGGTACGAAAAACTGTTTTTT.

The chain combines TRBV27 with TRBJ1-6; TRBD1 aligns across 8 bases. The length of the CDR3 is 16 residues. With 4 bases clipped from V and 9 bases from J, the junction kept 11 bases outside the gene matches. In germline, CDR1 is MNHEY, CDR2 SMNVEV (reference sequence). The CDR3 spells CASSSPLQGASSPLHF. CDR3 in DNA: TGTGCCAGCAGTTCTCCCCTCCAGGGGGCCAGTTCACCCCTCCACTTT.

V gene TRBV10-3 combines with J gene TRBJ1-2; TRBD1 is a possible D gene (6 bases). Germline V CDR1 and CDR2: ENHRY, SYGVKD. This CDR3 is built from 14 residues. V lost 2 bases to trimming and J lost 4 bases, with 11 bases between them. The CDR3 DNA reads as TGTGCCATCAGTGAGGAGCCAGGGGTCTATGGCTACACCTTC. It encodes CAISEEPGVYGYTF.

This clonotype was counted between two and nine times. This rearrangement joins TRBV11-2 to TRBJ1-6, with a tentative D call TRBD1 (5 bases). The germline gives CDR1 SGHAT, CDR2 FQNNGV. This CDR3 has 14 residues. Trimming stripped 5 bases from V and 7 bases from J, with 12 bases between. Written as DNA, the CDR3 is TGTGCCAGCAGCACCGCGGGGCACAATTCACCCCTCCACTTT. Amino acids: CASSTAGHNSPLHF.